The entry below describes one T cell receptor beta chain. Its antigen is still unknown. The sample belongs to a study of a mutant IDH1 vaccine in newly diagnosed glioma. Study-level information: Patients received vaccination from 4-6 weeks after radiotherapy alone, or with temozolomide cycles. V12 corresponded to week 35 and V13 to week 47. General study results and limits: Vaccination elicited immune responses in 93.3% of patients.

TCRdb's table, derived via immunoSEQ multiplex PCR, lists solely in-frame clones and lacks some. The table shows around 100,000 clones, with 85% to 90% occurring only once. CDR1 is MDHEN and CDR2 is SYDVKM in the germline V gene. V lost 10 bases and J lost 0, with 16 bases in between. This CDR3 contains 15 residues. Time point meaning: week 47, end of study. Each vaccine dose was 300 ug of mutant IDH1 20-mer peptide, with topical imiquimod. Donors' newly diagnosed IDH1-mutant WHO grade 3 or 4 astrocytomas lacked nuclear ATRX. The origin of this receptor is a woman aged 50 to 65 with glioma. The material sequenced was PBMCs, taken from a glioma patient whose treatment included an IDH1 peptide vaccine. The V call is TRBV28, the J call TRBJ2-1; either TRBD1 or TRBD2 may fit D (5 bases each). CDR3 DNA sequence: TGTGCCACCCTGGGACCGCTGAGCTCCTACAATGAGCAGTTCTTC. It encodes CATLGPLSSYNEQFF. Full variable domain (missing parts from reference TRBV28 and TRBJ2-1): DVKVTQSSRYLVKRTGEKVFLECVQDMDHENMFWYRQDPGLGLRLIYFSYDVKMKEKGDIPEGYSVSREKKERFSLILESASTNQTSMYLCATLGPLSSYNEQFFGPGTRLTVL.